The 8 T cell receptor beta chains reported below all come from one sample, sequenced in a study of cytomegalovirus exposure and HLA in healthy donors. With 60 Vbeta and 13 Jbeta primers, the PCR was carried out. Sequenced by immunoSEQ multiplex PCR; TCRdb stores in-frame clones only, minus some. Here the sample spans some 130,000 clones, 60% to 85% being singletons. Sequencing input: PBMCs. These TCRs come from a human donor in good health.

V usage is TRBV29-1 and J usage is TRBJ2-7; 12 bases line up with TRBD2. This CDR3 is 13 amino acids long. V lost 6 bases, J lost 5 bases, and 5 bases stayed unmatched. Germline V gene sequence: CDR1 SQVTM, CDR2 ANQGSEA. The CDR3 bases are TGCAGCGTGCAGACTAGCGGGGGCGACGAGCAGTACTTC. This encodes CSVQTSGGDEQYF.

J is TRBJ2-7 and V is TRBV5-6; D is unresolved. Germline V gene lookup returns CDR1 SGHDT and CDR2 YYEEEE. The V and J ends lost 4 bases and 6 bases respectively, with 17 bases between them. The CDR3 consists of 14 residues. This CDR3 reads CASSTQTVILEQYF. In nucleotides, the CDR3 is TGTGCCAGCAGCACCCAGACTGTCATCCTCGAGCAGTACTTC.

The genes are TRBV18 and TRBJ1-2; 8 bases fit TRBD1. Trimming took 2 bases from V and 5 from J; bases not matched to a gene: 4. Germline V gene lookup returns CDR1 KGHSH and CDR2 LQKENI. This CDR3 has 14 residues. CDR3 amino acids: CASSPGGQEYGYTF. CDR3 in DNA: TGTGCCAGCTCACCAGGGGGACAGGAGTATGGCTACACCTTC.

In this sample, this clone turned up once. The rearrangement joins TRBV10-2 to TRBJ2-3; maybe TRBD1 (5 bases). V was trimmed by 6 bases and J by 6 bases, leaving 10 bases between them. The germline gives CDR1 WSHSY, CDR2 SAAADI. This CDR3 has 12 residues. The CDR3 DNA reads TGCGCCAGCAGCGTAGGGGCGGATACGCAGTATTTT. It yields the protein CASSVGADTQYF.

This chain connects TRBV7-9 to TRBJ1-5; the D gene is possibly TRBD1 (5 bases). The germline V gene has CDR1 SEHNR and CDR2 FQNEAQ (reference sequence). CDR3 length: 14 amino acids. The V and J ends lost 6 bases and 5 bases respectively, with 14 bases between them. CDR3 sequence reads: CASSLGRVDQPQHF. For the CDR3, the DNA is TGTGCCAGCAGTTTGGGCAGGGTGGATCAGCCCCAGCATTTT.

This clone appeared a few times. The rearrangement joins TRBV6-5 to TRBJ2-5, with D possibly TRBD2 on 6 matching bases. Trimming took 6 bases from V and 4 from J, leaving 18 bases between them. This CDR3 comprises 15 residues. Germline CDR1 and CDR2: MNHEY and SVGAGI. The CDR3 loop reads CASRPGTHDGETQYF. As DNA, the CDR3 is TGTGCCAGCAGGCCCGGGACTCATGATGGAGAGACCCAGTACTTC.

The V and J genes are TRBV19 and TRBJ1-5, with TRBD1 matching 7 bases. Germline loops: CDR1 LNHDA, CDR2 SQIVND (reference sequence). V was clipped by 7 bases and J by 5 bases; unmatched bases: 8. CDR3 size: 14 residues. The chain's CDR3 is CASKNQGGYQPQHF. CDR3 in DNA: TGTGCCAGTAAAAATCAAGGGGGCTATCAGCCCCAGCATTTT.

The gene calls are TRBV7-9 and TRBJ2-1; D is unclear. Germline V gene lookup returns CDR1 SEHNR and CDR2 FQNEAQ (reference sequence). Trimming cost V 2 bases and J 0 bases, with 5 bases left between them. The CDR3 consists of 14 residues. The CDR3 is CASSLSLSYNEQFF. The CDR3 nucleotides read TGTGCCAGCAGCTTATCTCTCTCCTACAATGAGCAGTTCTTC.